These T cell receptor beta chains were read from a single sample in a study of blood T cell repertoires in COVID-19. The protocol was immunoSEQ multiplex PCR, while the TCRdb copy is restricted to in-frame clones and leaves out a portion. The table lists over 300,000 clones, about 83% of them singletons. The sequenced sample consisted of peripheral blood. These receptors were obtained from a woman between 50 and 59 years old with acute or convalescent COVID-19. Both conserved end residues are trimmed from each CDR3. The order of the fields is J gene, V gene, CDR3 protein.

TRBJ2-3 TRBV19 ASSGQFTGDTQY
TRBJ2-7 TRBV5-1 ASSLGPGGGPIGEQY
TRBJ2-2 TRBV30 AWSVTWRNTGELF
TRBJ1-6 TRBV25-1 ASSELGGQGSPLH
TRBJ1-1 TRBV9 ASSYNSGTEAF
TRBJ1-4 TRBV24-1 ATGDITFGKKLF
TRBJ2-7 TRBV6-6 ASSKPPPGQPYEQY
TRBJ2-3 TRBV2 ASSERLAGGTSTDTQY
TRBJ2-2 TRBV15 ATSRGGNTGELF
TRBJ2-5 TRBV6-5 ASRFLWGRGETQY